This T cell receptor beta chain appears in the sequencing data of a study of T-cell memory formation after mild COVID-19. Employing constant-segment primers, 5'RACE generated TCR alpha and TCR beta cDNA libraries bearing sample barcodes and UMIs. TCRdb re-analysed the 5' RACE reads in MiXCR, keeping a single row per CDR3 protein. The sample consists of roughly 280,000 distinct CDR3 sequences, around 15% of them appearing once. Study outcomes and limitations: CD4+ contracting clones were found mainly in CM and EM, and CD8+ ones in EMRA. Day 15 to 85 contracting clones showed balanced CD4/CD8; later expanders leaned CD4+.

With respect to this clonotype: The antigen is unknown.

Trimming removed 5 bases from V and 3 bases from J; junction bases left unmatched: 6. This CDR3 has 15 residues. The V gene's germline CDR1 is DFQATT and CDR2 SNEGSKA (reference sequence). The clonotype was recovered from a young man who had mild COVID-19 (a few samples of this study predate the infection). Cell type and time point are not known. Sample: PBMCs or a T cell subset sorted from them (not recorded which). This chain joins TRBV20-1 and TRBJ2-7; TRBD2 agrees at 14 bases. This CDR3 reads CSAETSGGDSYEQYV. Here the CDR3 DNA reads TGCAGTGCTGAGACTAGCGGGGGGGATAGCTACGAGCAGTACGTC.